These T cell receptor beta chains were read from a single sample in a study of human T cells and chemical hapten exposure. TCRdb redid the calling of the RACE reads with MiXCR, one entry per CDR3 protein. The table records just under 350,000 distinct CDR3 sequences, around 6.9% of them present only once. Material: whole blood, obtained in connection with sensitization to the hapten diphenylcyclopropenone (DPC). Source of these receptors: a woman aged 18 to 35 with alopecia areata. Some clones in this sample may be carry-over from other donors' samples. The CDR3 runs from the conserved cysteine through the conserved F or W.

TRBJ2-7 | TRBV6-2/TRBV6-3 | CASSFSYEQYF
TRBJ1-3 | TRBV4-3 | CASSQGQGFSGNTIYF
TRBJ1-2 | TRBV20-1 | CSARGNSLHGYTF
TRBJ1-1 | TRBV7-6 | CASSWRGQGTEAFF
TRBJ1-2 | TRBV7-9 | CASSLGETARSYGYTF
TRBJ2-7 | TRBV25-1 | CASSGPGQTYEQYF
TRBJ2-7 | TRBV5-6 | CASSPPVRGEQYF
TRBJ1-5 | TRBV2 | CASSEAGLSQHF
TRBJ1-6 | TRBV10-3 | CAISESPSANSPLHF
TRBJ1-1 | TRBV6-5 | CASSYQVLDTEAFF
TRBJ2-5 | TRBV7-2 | CASSSQDRAPQYF
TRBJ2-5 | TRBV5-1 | CASSSSTGVKTQYF
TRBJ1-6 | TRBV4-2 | CASSQDLASPLHF
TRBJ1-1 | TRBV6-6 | CASSRDRQGWMNTEAFF
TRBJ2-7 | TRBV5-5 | CASSLRQTLGYEQYF
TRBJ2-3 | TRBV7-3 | CASSLQRGASTDTQYF
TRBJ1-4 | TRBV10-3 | CAISDPSVLEKLFF